The source of this T cell receptor (beta chain) is a study of blood T cell repertoires in COVID-19. On the study more broadly: Specimens from acute and convalescent COVID-19 originated in the United States, Italy and Spain. Sources were T cells, B-cell-depleted T cells, or PBMCs; the material itself was cDNA or gDNA.

In the original workflow: Estimates of nucleated cell counts were drawn from the amplification of reference gene primers. The protocol was immunoSEQ multiplex PCR, while the TCRdb copy is restricted to in-frame clones and leaves out a portion. V and J calls and clone size are as listed in that table; D and trimming were resolved from the DNA. The data hold about 240,000 clones, with roughly 89% observed a single time. Cohort 3 recovery required two negative PCRs, clearance, or symptom resolution. The germline V gene has CDR1 SGHVS and CDR2 FQNEAQ. The length of the CDR3 is 14 residues. The V gene end was trimmed by 5 bases and the J gene end by 3 bases; junction bases not matched to a gene: 6.

The receptor comes from a man aged 35 to 55 who had recovered from COVID-19. Sequencing was carried out using PBMCs or T cells enriched from blood (not recorded which). The gene calls are TRBV7-8 and TRBJ2-7, with 8 bases aligning to TRBD1. In DNA form, the CDR3 reads TGTGCCAGCAGCCTCGAAGACAGGGGCTACGAGCAGTACTTC. It is translated as CASSLEDRGYEQYF.